These 14 T cell receptor beta chains share one sample of origin, sequenced in a study of radiotherapy plus CTLA-4 blockade in lung cancer. Generated by immunoSEQ multiplex PCR, the TCRdb table keeps only in-frame clones and is missing some. The sample includes around 110,000 clones, 70% to 90% of them seen just once. This sample comprised peripheral blood, obtained from a patient treated with radiotherapy plus ipilimumab. These TCRs come from a human donor with non-small cell lung cancer that progressed on radiotherapy plus ipilimumab. Some clones in this sample may be carry-over from other donors' samples.

CDR3 sequence reads: CASTGTSGGDAYNEQFF. CDR3 in DNA: TGTGCCAGCACCGGGACTAGCGGGGGAGACGCTTACAATGAGCAGTTCTTC. The chain joins TRBV7-2 to TRBJ2-1; 14 nucleotides line up with TRBD2. Germline assignment: CDR1 SGHTA and CDR2 FQGNSA. The CDR3 length is 17 residues. Trimming took 7 bases from V and 4 from J; bases not matched to a gene: 9.

The count of this clone is one. The V call is TRBV2, the J call TRBJ1-2, with D possibly being TRBD1 (5 bases). This CDR3 contains 12 residues. With 4 bases removed from V and 10 bases from J, the gap between germline ends came to 13 bases. Per the germline V gene, CDR1 is SNHLY and CDR2 is FYNNEI. The CDR3 nucleotides are TGTGCCAGCAGTGCGGTACAGGTTCCCTACACCTTC. Protein: CASSAVQVPYTF. The complete variable domain, with remaining parts taken from reference TRBV2 and TRBJ1-2, reads EPEVTQTPSHQVTQMGQEVILRCVPISNHLYFYWYRQILGQKVEFLVSFYNNEISEKSEIFDDQFSVERPDGSNFTLKIRSTKLEDSAMYFCASSAVQVPYTFGSGTRLTVV.

J is TRBJ2-7 and V is TRBV4-1; D gene ambiguous. V was cut by 4 bases and J by 6 bases, with 16 bases left in between. The CDR3 is 14 residues long. Germline values: CDR1 MGHRA, CDR2 YSYEKL. This CDR3 reads CASSLQFRDLEQYF. The CDR3 region has the DNA TGCGCCAGCAGCCTACAATTTAGGGATCTCGAGCAGTACTTC.

This clone was recorded only once. The chain joins TRBV27 to TRBJ2-1, with D possibly matching TRBD2 (6 bases). Germline CDR1 MNHEY, CDR2 SMNVEV (reference sequence). V lost 5 bases and J lost 9, with 11 bases in between. The CDR3 sequence is 12 residues long. In nucleotides, the CDR3 is TGTGCCAGCAGTGGGGGGATCGGTGAGCAGTTCTTC. Protein: CASSGGIGEQFF.

This chain joins TRBV7-9 and TRBJ1-6; possible D gene TRBD1, 5 bases. Trimming took off 6 bases at V and 9 bases at J, with 9 bases between the two ends. CDR1 and CDR2 (germline): SEHNR, FQNEAQ (reference sequence). The CDR3 is 12 residues long. CDR3 residues: CASSGGGSPLHF. The CDR3, as DNA: TGTGCCAGCAGTGGGGGGGGTTCACCCCTCCACTTT.

The V and J genes are TRBV5-5 and TRBJ2-5, with D uncertain. Deletions cut 4 bases from V and 3 bases from J, with 10 bases between. The CDR3 is made up of 13 amino acids. The germline V gene has CDR1 SGHKS and CDR2 YYEKEE (reference sequence). CDR3 residues: CASSKWTEETQYF. The CDR3 DNA reads TGTGCCAGCAGCAAGTGGACCGAAGAGACCCAGTACTTC.

The table lists this clone with a few counts. The chain combines TRBV5-8 with TRBJ1-4; D is uncertain. This CDR3 contains 14 residues. Trimming shortened V by 0 bases and J by 4 bases, and 7 bases separated the two germline ends. From germline, CDR1 is SGHTS and CDR2 YDEGEE. This CDR3 reads CASSLEIFNEKLFF. The CDR3 DNA is TGTGCCAGCAGCTTGGAGATTTTTAATGAAAAACTGTTTTTT.

The chain couples TRBV25-1 to TRBJ2-7; D is perhaps TRBD1 (7 bases). The CDR3 has 12 residues. Trimming left V 11 bases short and J 3 bases short, with 14 bases between. Germline CDR1 is MGHDK and CDR2 is SYGVNS. CDR3 sequence reads: CALRGDGYEQYF. In DNA, the CDR3 is TGTGCCCTCAGGGGGGATGGCTACGAGCAGTACTTC.

This chain links TRBV28 with TRBJ1-4, with D hard to call. Trimming cost V 7 bases and J 7 bases, with 13 bases left between them. The CDR3 spans 13 residues. Per the germline V gene, CDR1 is MDHEN and CDR2 is SYDVKM. The CDR3 protein is CASIGPGGEKLFF. The CDR3 DNA reads as TGTGCCAGCATTGGACCGGGAGGTGAAAAACTGTTTTTT.

This clone was counted only a few times. V is TRBV7-8 and J is TRBJ2-7; D remains unclear. The CDR3 contains 13 residues. V gave up 1 base and J gave up 3 bases, with 7 bases separating them. Germline assignment: CDR1 SGHVS and CDR2 FQNEAQ. CDR3 loop: CASSLGHSYEQYF. CDR3 nucleotide sequence: TGTGCCAGCAGCTTAGGGCACAGCTACGAGCAGTACTTC.

Turning to this clone: One end of the junction does not line up with germline, which may come from a read error. The chain carries TRBV7-3 and TRBJ1-1; D gene unclear. Per germline, CDR1 SGHTA and CDR2 FQGTGA. This CDR3 region has 15 residues. CDR3 residues: CASRLTDRRDTEAFF. The CDR3 DNA follows: TGTGCCAGCAGGTTAACTGACCGACGAGACACTGAAGCTTTCTTT.

The V gene is TRBV18, the J gene TRBJ2-5; no clear D gene. The CDR3 extends over 13 amino acids. The V gene lost 3 bases and the J gene lost 2 bases, with 7 bases spanning the gap. Germline lookup yields CDR1 KGHSH and CDR2 LQKENI. The CDR3 sequence: CASSPTAQETQYF. For the CDR3, the DNA is TGTGCCAGCTCACCTACAGCTCAAGAGACCCAGTACTTC.

The chain employs TRBV7-2 and TRBJ2-3, with TRBD2 matching over 11 bases. Germline V gene data show CDR1 as SGHTA and CDR2 as FQGNSA. The CDR3 is made up of 16 amino acids. The V gene end was trimmed by 6 bases and the J gene end by 6 bases; junction bases not matched to a gene: 11. The CDR3 region has the DNA TGTGCCAGCAGATCCGGGACTAGCGGTTTGCGCGATACGCAGTATTTT. Translating gives CASRSGTSGLRDTQYF.

The chain employs TRBV6-5 and TRBJ2-5; 7 nucleotides agree with TRBD2. The V and J ends lost 6 bases and 1 base, in that order; junction bases with no gene match: 8. The CDR3 totals 15 residues. The germline V gene encodes CDR1 MNHEY and CDR2 SVGAGI. The CDR3 DNA reads TGTGCCAGCAGCCAAACGCTAGCGGCCCAAGAGACCCAGTACTTC. This gives the protein CASSQTLAAQETQYF.